The clone carrying this T cell receptor (beta chain) has more than one count but fewer than ten. TCRdb fed the 5' RACE reads into MiXCR, producing one record per CDR3 protein. The sample includes roughly 310,000 distinct CDR3 sequences, approximately 3.9% of them seen just once. The data derive from a study of T cells after yellow fever vaccination. Germline assignment: CDR1 LGHNA and CDR2 YSLEER. Trimming removed 0 bases from V and 7 bases from J; junction bases left unmatched: 5. CDR3 length: 15 amino acids. The rearrangement uses TRBV4-3 and TRBJ2-1; 8 bases are a match to TRBD1. The sequence was obtained from a man aged 18 to 29 who received the YFV17D yellow fever vaccine. Source: PBMCs, taken on the day of the yellow fever booster vaccination. The CDR3 is CASSQEGQDTNEQFF. CDR3 DNA: TGCGCCAGCAGCCAAGAGGGACAGGATACTAATGAGCAGTTCTTC.